This T cell receptor beta chain came from a study of cytomegalovirus exposure and HLA in healthy donors. Study findings and constraints: Three chains tied to CMV proved CMV antigen-specific in vitro. Researchers catalogued about 150 TCR beta chains as cytomegalovirus-associated. The classifier, whose performance was assessed in both the original and validation cohorts, reportedly diagnosed cytomegalovirus status with high specificity and sensitivity. It was found in a later analysis that first-cohort TCR clusters tended to co-occur in the roughly 120 validation repertoires.

Only in-frame clones appear in the TCRdb table, and some are missing; sequencing was by immunoSEQ multiplex PCR. The table includes hundreds of thousands of clones, around nine tenths detected once. Worth noting for this clone: Its antigen is not identified.

The sample comprised PBMCs. The origin of this receptor is a woman aged 18-35 years in good health and CMV-seronegative.

The CDR3 loop is CASTGWRGPAIRNEQFF. The CDR3 DNA reads TGTGCCAGCACCGGGTGGAGGGGGCCTGCTATTAGGAATGAGCAGTTCTTC. The chain employs TRBV5-8 and TRBJ2-1, with TRBD1 as a possible D gene (7 bases). V gave up 6 bases and J gave up 7 bases, with 26 bases separating them. The CDR3 consists of 17 residues. Germline CDR1 reads SGHTS; CDR2 reads YDEGEE.